The sequence of this TCR beta chain was determined in a study of blood T cell repertoires in COVID-19. On this clone: Other DNA variants within this sample encode the same CDR3.

V was cut by 6 bases and J by 4 bases, with 10 bases left in between. In germline, CDR1 is SGHTA, CDR2 FQGNSA. This CDR3 spans 12 amino acids. Sequenced by immunoSEQ multiplex PCR; TCRdb stores in-frame clones only, minus some. The table records tens of thousands of clones, almost 90% of them present only once. Source material: peripheral blood. The chain recombines TRBV7-2 with TRBJ2-7, with D possibly matching TRBD1 (5 bases). The clonotype originates from a woman of 80 years or more with acute or convalescent COVID-19. CDR3 region: CASSPTGYEQYF. The CDR3 nucleotides are TGTGCCAGCAGTCCAACAGGATACGAGCAGTACTTC.